The clone carrying this T cell receptor beta chain was seen ten or more times. Its antigen remains unidentified. This sample stems from a study of T cells after yellow fever vaccination. Study conclusions and caveats: Subsequent to the booster, the majority of primary-vaccination clones reappeared (less than 97% CD4, 85% to 90% CD8).

From germline, CDR1 is LNHDA and CDR2 SQIVND (reference sequence). This CDR3 spans 14 amino acids. V shed 3 bases and J shed 2 bases, with 8 bases lying between them. It was through 5'RACE template switching that TCR cDNA was made, with a universal primer site and UMIs added. TCRdb re-analysed the 5' RACE reads in MiXCR, keeping a single row per CDR3 protein. The table records under 150,000 distinct CDR3 sequences, roughly 8.2% of them present only once. The sample here was CD4+ T cells sorted from PBMCs, taken 5 days after the yellow fever booster vaccination. The origin of this receptor is a man younger than 40 who received the YFV17D yellow fever vaccine. V usage is TRBV19 and J usage is TRBJ2-1; no clear D gene. The CDR3 DNA sequence: TGTGCCAGTAGTATGCAAAGGACCTACAATGAGCAGTTCTTC. Its translation: CASSMQRTYNEQFF. The variable domain in full, with the rest retrieved from reference TRBV19 and TRBJ2-1, is DGGITQSPKYLFRKEGQNVTLSCEQNLNHDAMYWYRQDPGQGLRLIYYSQIVNDFQKGDIAEGYSVSREKKESFPLTVTSAQKNPTAFYLCASSMQRTYNEQFFGPGTRLTVL.